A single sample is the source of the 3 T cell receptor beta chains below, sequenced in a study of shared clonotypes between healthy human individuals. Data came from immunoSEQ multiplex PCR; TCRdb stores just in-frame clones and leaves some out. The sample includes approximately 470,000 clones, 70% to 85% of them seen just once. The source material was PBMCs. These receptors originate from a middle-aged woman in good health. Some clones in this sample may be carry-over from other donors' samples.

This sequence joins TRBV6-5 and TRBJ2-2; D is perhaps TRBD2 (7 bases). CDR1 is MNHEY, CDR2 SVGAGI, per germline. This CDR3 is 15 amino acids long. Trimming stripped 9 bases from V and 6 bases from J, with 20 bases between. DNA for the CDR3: TGTGCCAGTTCATTGCAGGGGAGGGTCCCCGGGGAGCTGTTTTTT. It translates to CASSLQGRVPGELFF.

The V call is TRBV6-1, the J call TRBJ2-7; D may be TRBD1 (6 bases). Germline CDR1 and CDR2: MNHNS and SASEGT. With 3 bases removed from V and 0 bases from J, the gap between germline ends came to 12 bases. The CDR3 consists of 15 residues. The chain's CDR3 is CASSDPRTASYEQYF. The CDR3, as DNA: TGTGCCAGCAGTGACCCTAGGACAGCCTCCTACGAGCAGTACTTC.

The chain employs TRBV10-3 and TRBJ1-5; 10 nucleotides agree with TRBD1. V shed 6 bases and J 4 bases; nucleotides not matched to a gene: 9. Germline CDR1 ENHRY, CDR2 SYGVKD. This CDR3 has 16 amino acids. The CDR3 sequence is CAISATTGGVNQPQHF. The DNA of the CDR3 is TGTGCCATCAGCGCTACGACAGGGGGCGTGAATCAGCCCCAGCATTTT.